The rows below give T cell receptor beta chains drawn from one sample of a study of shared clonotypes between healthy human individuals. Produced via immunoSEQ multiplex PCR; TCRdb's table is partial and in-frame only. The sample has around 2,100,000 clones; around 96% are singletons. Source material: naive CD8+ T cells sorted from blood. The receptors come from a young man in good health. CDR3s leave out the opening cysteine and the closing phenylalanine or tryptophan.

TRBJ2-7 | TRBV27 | ASSPRGGRGAEQY
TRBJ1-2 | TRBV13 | ASSANYAPAYGYT
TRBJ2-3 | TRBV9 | ASSVRLAATPTDTQY
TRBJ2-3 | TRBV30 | AWSRTGATDTQY
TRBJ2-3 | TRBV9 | ASSVDRLPPDTQY
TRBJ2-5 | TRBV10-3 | AIGLAGEETQY
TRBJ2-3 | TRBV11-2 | ASSSSGVLRTDTQY
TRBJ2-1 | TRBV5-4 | ASSSRVNEQF
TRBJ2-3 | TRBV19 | ASSIDLNTQY
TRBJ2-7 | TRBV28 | ASSLPGTDYEQY
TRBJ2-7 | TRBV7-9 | ASSLVALASYEQY
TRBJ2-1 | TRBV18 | ASSPSDSNEQF
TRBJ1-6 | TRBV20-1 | SARDMTPLH
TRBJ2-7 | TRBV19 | ASSILATGEQY
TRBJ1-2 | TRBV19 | ASRETGGYGYT
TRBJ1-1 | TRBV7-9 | ASSSDTNTEAF
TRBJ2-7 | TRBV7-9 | ASSSTGGEDEQY
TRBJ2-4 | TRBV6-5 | ASSYSLGGENIQY
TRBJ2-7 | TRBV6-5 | ASSYRWGHSNYEQY
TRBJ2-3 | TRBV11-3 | ASSPVVSGRTTDTQY
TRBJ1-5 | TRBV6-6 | ASTEWSNQPQH
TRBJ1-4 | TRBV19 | ASTLGLKLF
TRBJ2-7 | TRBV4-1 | ASSQDQAGGSYEQY
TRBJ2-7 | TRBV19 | ASSIIPGTIEQY
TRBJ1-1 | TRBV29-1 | SVGLPRNTEAF
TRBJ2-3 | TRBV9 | ASSVEGSGGPDTQY
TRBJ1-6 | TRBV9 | ASSVGGGPNSPLH
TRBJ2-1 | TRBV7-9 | ASSLADAGSYNEQF
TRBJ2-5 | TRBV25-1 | ASSELDRSGETQY
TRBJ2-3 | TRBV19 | ASSMKSADTDTQY
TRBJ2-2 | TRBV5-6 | ASSLGLAFDTGELF
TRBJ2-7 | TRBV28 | ASSSTGEVYEQY
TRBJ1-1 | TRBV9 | ASSVGRDRGVNTEAF
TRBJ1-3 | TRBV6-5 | ASSPSYSGNTIY
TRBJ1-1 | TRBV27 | ASSADRQKNTEAF
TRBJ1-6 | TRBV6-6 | ASSLRDSPLH
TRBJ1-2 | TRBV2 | ASRVTGTFDGYT
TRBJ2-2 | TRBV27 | ASSLSGGSGTGELF
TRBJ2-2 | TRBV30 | AWRGGLTKDGELF
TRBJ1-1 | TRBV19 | ATIDTLNTEAF
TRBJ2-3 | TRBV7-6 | ASSLGGGLDTQY
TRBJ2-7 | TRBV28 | ASSRSGTGWYEQY
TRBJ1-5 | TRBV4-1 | ASSQSGTGIGNQPQH
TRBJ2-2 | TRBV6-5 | ASSYREGGTGELF
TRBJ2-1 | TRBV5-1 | ASSLVAGGNNEQF
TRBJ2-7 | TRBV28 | ASSLARVQGGSYEQY
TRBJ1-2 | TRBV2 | ASRPDSYGYT
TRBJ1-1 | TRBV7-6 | ASSLAGGEASEAF
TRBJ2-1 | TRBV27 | ASGIAGPGSYNEQF
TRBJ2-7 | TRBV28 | ASSFVDEQY
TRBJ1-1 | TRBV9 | ASSVEGENTEAF
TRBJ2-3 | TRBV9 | ASSEWGNPDTQY
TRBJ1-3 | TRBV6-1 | ASSEQDRNTIY